In this sample, the clone carrying this TCR beta chain turned up a few times. TCRdb itself ran the 5' RACE reads through MiXCR, one entry per CDR3 protein. The repertoire holds roughly 610,000 distinct CDR3 sequences, with 15% to 20% as singletons. This record belongs to a study of T-cell memory formation after mild COVID-19. Sequenced material: PBMCs or a T cell subset sorted from them (not recorded which). The receptor was isolated from an adult woman who had mild COVID-19 (a few samples of this study predate the infection). Cell type and time point are not known.

The CDR3 reads CASSYDIGIGNTIYF. The CDR3 DNA is TGTGCCAGCAGTTACGACATAGGGATTGGAAACACCATATATTTT. The V gene is TRBV6-5, the J gene TRBJ1-3; no clear D. Trimming took off 2 bases at V and 3 bases at J, with 11 bases between the two ends. The CDR3 is made up of 15 amino acids. The germline V gene encodes CDR1 MNHEY and CDR2 SVGAGI.